This TCR beta chain was recorded in a study of blood T cell repertoires in COVID-19. Study-level background: Whether acute or convalescent, the COVID-19 samples came from the United States, Italy and Spain.

The data were produced by immunoSEQ multiplex PCR, yet TCRdb's version contains in-frame clones alone and is incomplete. This sample has 130,000 to 150,000 clones, with about 86% found just once. Trimming removed 0 bases at V and 6 bases at J, with 12 bases between. CDR1 is MGHRA and CDR2 is YSYEKL in the germline V gene. The CDR3 spans 15 residues. The chain links TRBV4-1 to TRBJ1-5; D gene uncertain. The sequenced sample consisted of PBMCs or T cells enriched from blood (not recorded which). The receptor comes from a man in his fifties or sixties who had recovered from COVID-19. For the CDR3, the DNA is TGCGCCAGCAGCCAAGACGCGGGGAAGGCTCAGCCCCAGCATTTT. Residues: CASSQDAGKAQPQHF.